This T cell receptor (beta chain) stems from a study of blood T cell repertoires in COVID-19. As for the study in general: Acute-phase and convalescent COVID-19 samples originated in the United States, Italy and Spain. From T cells, B-cell-depleted T cells, or PBMCs came the material, which was cDNA or gDNA.

This clone was found once. Original handling: Amplification from reference gene primers served as the basis for estimated nucleated cell counts. The method was immunoSEQ multiplex PCR; TCRdb's version includes in-frame clones alone and lacks a portion of them. Clone size and V and J calls were adopted from that table, with D and trimming inferred from the DNA. The sample holds 90,000 or so clones, about 89% seen once. V was clipped by 1 base and J by 7 bases; unmatched bases: 7. The germline CDR1 and CDR2 sequences are LGHDT and YNNKEL (reference sequence). This CDR3 region has 15 residues. Patients from Seattle were sampled longitudinally, starting during active infection.

The chain is built from TRBV3-1 (or the pseudogene TRBV3-2) and TRBJ2-1; 7 positions agree with TRBD2. The TCR was taken from a man in his 60s with COVID-19, enrolled during active disease. The material sequenced was peripheral blood. CDR3 nucleotides: TGTGCCAGCAGCCAAGTTGCGGGAGCGCGTAATGAGCAGTTCTTC. Its translation: CASSQVAGARNEQFF.